These 10 T cell receptor beta chains were all obtained from the same sample, sequenced in a study of blood T cell repertoires in COVID-19. Clones were sequenced by immunoSEQ multiplex PCR, and TCRdb holds only the in-frame ones, with some missing. The table shows 200,000 to 300,000 clones, with 75% to 90% occurring only once. The sequencing sample was made of peripheral blood. Receptors were obtained from a man aged 30-40 years with active or convalescent COVID-19.

V gene TRBV12-3 or TRBV12-4 combines with J gene TRBJ2-3, with unresolved D. V was trimmed by 3 bases and J by 4 bases, leaving 8 bases between them. CDR3 length: 13 amino acids. CDR3 in amino acids: CASSFGEPDTQYF. The DNA of the CDR3 is TGTGCCAGCAGTTTCGGAGAACCAGATACGCAGTATTTT.

CDR3 amino acids: CASRLQGNTEAFF. CDR3 bases: TGTGCCAGTAGACTCCAGGGGAACACTGAAGCTTTCTTT. This chain connects TRBV19 to TRBJ1-1, with a weak D call TRBD1 (5 bases). The CDR3 has 13 amino acids. Germline V CDR1 and CDR2: LNHDA, SQIVND (reference sequence). Trimming pared 6 bases from V and 1 base from J, leaving 9 bases between.

The chain combines TRBV19 with TRBJ1-1, with D perhaps TRBD1 (5 bases). Deletions cut 4 bases from V and 4 bases from J, with 13 bases between. The CDR3 extends over 14 amino acids. In germline, CDR1 is LNHDA, CDR2 SQIVND (reference sequence). Written as DNA, the CDR3 is TGTGCCAGTAGTAAGGCACGGGGGTCCACTGAAGCTTTCTTT. Protein: CASSKARGSTEAFF.

The rearrangement links TRBV5-4 to TRBJ1-2; 8 bases agree with TRBD1. V lost 3 bases, J lost 8 bases, and 6 bases stayed unmatched. The CDR3 length is 13 residues. Germline V gene sequence: CDR1 SGHNT, CDR2 YYREEE (reference sequence). The CDR3: CASSSDRGWGYTF. The CDR3 DNA reads TGTGCCAGCAGCTCTGACAGGGGCTGGGGCTACACCTTC.

The V gene is TRBV19, the J gene TRBJ1-2; 8 bases agree with TRBD1. The CDR3 runs to 13 residues. J lost 6 bases, V lost 3 bases, and 3 bases had no gene match. Per the germline V gene, CDR1 is LNHDA and CDR2 is SQIVND (reference sequence). The CDR3 nucleotides read TGTGCCAGTAGTATGGGACAGGTGAATGGCTACACCTTC. This translates into CASSMGQVNGYTF.

The genes are TRBV28 and TRBJ1-1, with TRBD1 identical over 8 bases. Trimming at V came to 2 bases and at J to 3 bases, leaving 5 bases not matched to a gene. The length of the CDR3 is 15 residues. Germline V gene sequence: CDR1 MDHEN, CDR2 SYDVKM. CDR3 in amino acids: CASSLRTGTYTEAFF. The CDR3 nucleotides read TGTGCCAGCAGTTTACGGACAGGGACGTACACTGAAGCTTTCTTT.

This chain connects TRBV9 to TRBJ2-7; maybe TRBD2 (6 bases). In germline, CDR1 is SGDLS, CDR2 YYNGEE. V lost 0 bases and J 2 bases, leaving 12 bases between the germline ends. The CDR3 runs to 15 residues. The CDR3 DNA sequence: TGTGCCAGCAGCGTAGCTACGGGCGGGACCTACGAGCAGTACTTC. It codes for CASSVATGGTYEQYF.

This clone was counted a single time. The rearrangement uses TRBV2 and TRBJ2-1, with a weak D call TRBD2 (5 bases). The CDR3 runs to 11 residues. The germline V and J ends were trimmed by 4 bases and 15 bases, with 13 bases remaining between them. Germline loops: CDR1 SNHLY, CDR2 FYNNEI. This CDR3 is CASSVVWGVFF. As DNA, the CDR3 is TGTGCCAGCAGTGTTGTGTGGGGAGTGTTCTTC.

J is TRBJ2-1 and V is TRBV9; perhaps TRBD2 as D (5 bases). Germline CDR1 is SGDLS and CDR2 is YYNGEE. The length of the CDR3 is 12 residues. Trimming shortened V by 9 bases and J by 7 bases, and 14 bases separated the two germline ends. The CDR3 here is CATGFGVNEQFF. The DNA of the CDR3 is TGTGCCACCGGATTCGGGGTAAATGAGCAGTTCTTC.

The V and J genes are TRBV4-3 and TRBJ2-7; 9 nucleotides align to TRBD1. This CDR3 spans 15 amino acids. Germline CDR1 reads LGHNA; CDR2 reads YSLEER. Trimming removed 6 bases from V and 1 base from J; junction bases left unmatched: 7. The CDR3 loop reads CASSAGTGPSYEQYF. For the CDR3, the DNA is TGCGCCAGCAGTGCCGGGACAGGGCCTTCCTACGAGCAGTACTTC.